The clone carrying this T cell receptor beta chain occurred a few times. Its specificity is unknown. This sample was included in a study of T-cell reconstitution after alpha-beta-depleted transplantation in children. Construction of the TCRbeta library involved unique molecular identifiers. Using its own MiXCR run on the PCR reads, TCRdb lists one record per CDR3 protein. The top ten clones hold about 4.6% of a sample with 700,000 to 950,000 distinct CDR3 sequences, around 15% of them seen once. The germline CDR1 and CDR2 sequences are MNHEY and SVGAGI. The CDR3 totals 18 residues. V dropped 6 bases and J dropped 0; count of bases not matched to a gene: 10. Findings of the study overall: At around two months after transplant, the alpha-beta T cells were reportedly derived from several hundred expanded clones that came from non-depleted graft cells. The study traced high day-60 TCRbeta diversity in some patients to surviving recipient T cells and thymic progenitors. The main origin of T-cell counts and diversity one year after transplant was newly produced T cells.

The chain links TRBV6-5 to TRBJ1-5; 11 bases agree with TRBD1. The input for sequencing was PBMCs, mostly from graft donor cells, taken 360 days after TCRalphabeta/CD19-depleted stem cell transplant. The TCR originated in a male patient aged 10 to 17 who had a stem cell transplant for acute lymphoblastic leukemia, so the T cells may come from the graft donor. The CDR3 nucleotides read TGTGCCAGCAGCCCCGGGACAGGGGGGGGATATAGCAATCAGCCCCAGCATTTT. Translation gives CASSPGTGGGYSNQPQHF.